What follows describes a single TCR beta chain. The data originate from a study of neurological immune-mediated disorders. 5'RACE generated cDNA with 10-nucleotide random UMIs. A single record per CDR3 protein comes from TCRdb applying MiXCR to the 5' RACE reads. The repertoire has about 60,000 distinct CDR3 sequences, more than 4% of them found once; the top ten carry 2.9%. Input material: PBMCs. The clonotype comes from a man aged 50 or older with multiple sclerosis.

The CDR3 DNA sequence: TGTGCCAGCAGTCGGAGGTCCCGGCGCACAGATACGCAGTATTTT. Translation gives CASSRRSRRTDTQYF. The genes are TRBV21-1 and TRBJ2-3; TRBD1 is the table's D call and was not checked against the DNA. TRBV21-1 is described as a pseudogene. The CDR3 runs 15 residues.